This TCR beta chain was sequenced during a study of molecular identifiers for immune sequencing clone quantification (dated by TCRdb to about 2018). At the level of the whole study: In a replicate experiment, RNA from around 20,000 or 100,000 naive CD8 T cells was split into five aliquots, four of which were sequenced. This methods study benchmarked molecular-identifier clustering-based TCR repertoire sequencing (MIDCIRS) and TCR RNA copy counting, using CD8 T cells to do so. The research as a whole found: Even against a background of around 900,000 naive CD8 T cells, spiked-in Jurkat TCR RNA amounting to a single cell's worth was reported to be detectable. In CMV-specific effector cells, clones with more than 20 RNA copies accounted for over 98% of molecules, whereas in naive cells such clones accounted for under 1%. Highly expanded clone sizes could be underestimated because identical TCR molecules may share a barcode. The naive libraries included spiked-in Jurkat TCR RNA (around 10 copies' worth), and this RNA is not part of the donor repertoire. When barcode sub-clustering was omitted, TCR diversity was inflated by chimeric consensus sequences, with chimeras reaching as high as 47%. About 2.9 recovered TCR RNA copies per cell were obtained by modeling, versus roughly 9.1 by digital PCR, implying a capture efficiency of 30% to 35%.

Libraries were constructed by PCR. Sequencing took place on an Illumina HiSeq 4000. Bulk TCR libraries were prepared as previously described, using TCR primers listed in Table S5. The Qiagen AllPrep DNA/RNA kit was used to purify total RNA. Before analysis, reads from multiple sequencing runs of the same library were pooled. The original methods were these. Reads were retained only if their TCR constant sequence matched exactly, and those retained reads were trimmed to 150 nt and grouped according to their 12-nt molecular barcodes. Within each barcode group, reads were sub-clustered at a 15% Levenshtein threshold, and quality-weighted consensus sequences were built per RNA molecule. Non-functional sequences were removed, as were lower-count sequences one edit away from another. On the basis of fitting two negative binomial distributions, barcode sub-clusters with fewer than 20% of the maximum read count were discarded. The raw public data were reprocessed by TCRdb itself: fastp quality trimming at Q25, MiXCR clonotype calling, in-frame beta chains only. A single entry per CDR3 protein holds the most common genes and DNA from its merged rows. The V and J calls and clone size are TCRdb's, not the authors'. The sample yields about 640,000 distinct CDR3 sequences; less than 20% were counted once. The top ten hold 0.85% to 0.9% of the sample.

Naive CD8 T cell libraries were made from about 20,000 to 1,000,000 sorted cells using 10%, 30% or 50% of purified RNA. Naive CD8 T cells, defined as CD8+CD4-CCR7+CD45RA+, were FACS-sorted into RLT Plus buffer on a BD FACSAria II. To test detection sensitivity, Jurkat RNA equivalent to about eleven TCR copies was spiked into samples of roughly 18,000-1,000,000 naive CD8 T cells. CD8 T cells were enriched with RosetteSep CD8+ T Cell Enrichment Cocktail and Ficoll-Paque, followed by ACK red cell lysis. From the germline V gene, CDR1 is SGDLS and CDR2 is YYNGEE. Its CDR3 holds 17 amino acids, cysteine through phenylalanine. The CDR3 DNA has 51 bases and is translated from base 1. Comments on this clonotype: Which antigen it targets is not known. At one boundary the junction diverges from the germline segment, which might be a read error.

This sequence originates from a human donor in good health. Some libraries in this study had Jurkat cell RNA spiked in. The chain is encoded by TRBV9 joined to TRBJ1-1; 10 central bases correspond to TRBD1. Sequencing was performed on naive CD8+ T cells from blood, with Jurkat cell RNA spiked in. The sample's cell subset or site label, in plain terms: FACS-sorted CD8+CD4-CCR7+CD45RA+ naive T cells. The DNA sequence follows: TGTGCCAGCAGCGAGCCCCCCGGGACAGGGGTGGACACTGAAGCCTTCTTT. The translation is CASSEPPGTGVDTEAFF.